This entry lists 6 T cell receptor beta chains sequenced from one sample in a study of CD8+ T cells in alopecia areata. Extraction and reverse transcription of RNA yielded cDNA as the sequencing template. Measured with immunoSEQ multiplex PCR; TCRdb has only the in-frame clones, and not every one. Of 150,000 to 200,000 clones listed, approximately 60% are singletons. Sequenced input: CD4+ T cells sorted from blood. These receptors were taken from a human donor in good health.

The CDR3 DNA reads TGTGCCAGCAGCCCCCGAGGTAGCGGGAGCGAGCAGTACTTC. As protein: CASSPRGSGSEQYF. V and J are TRBV9 and TRBJ2-7; 9 nucleotides agree with TRBD2. V shed 4 bases and J 6 bases; nucleotides not matched to a gene: 8. CDR3 length: 14 residues. Per the germline V gene, CDR1 is SGDLS and CDR2 is YYNGEE.

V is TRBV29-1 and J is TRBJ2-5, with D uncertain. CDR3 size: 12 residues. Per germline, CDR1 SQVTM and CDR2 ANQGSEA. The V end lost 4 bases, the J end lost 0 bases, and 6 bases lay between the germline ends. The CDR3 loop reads CSVARNQETQYF. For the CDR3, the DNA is TGCAGCGTTGCCAGGAACCAAGAGACCCAGTACTTC.

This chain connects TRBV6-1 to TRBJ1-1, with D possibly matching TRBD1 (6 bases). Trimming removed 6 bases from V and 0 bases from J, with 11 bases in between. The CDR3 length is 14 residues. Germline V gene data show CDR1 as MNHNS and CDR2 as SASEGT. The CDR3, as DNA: TGTGCCAGCAGGAGGGACACCCTGAACACTGAAGCTTTCTTT. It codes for CASRRDTLNTEAFF.

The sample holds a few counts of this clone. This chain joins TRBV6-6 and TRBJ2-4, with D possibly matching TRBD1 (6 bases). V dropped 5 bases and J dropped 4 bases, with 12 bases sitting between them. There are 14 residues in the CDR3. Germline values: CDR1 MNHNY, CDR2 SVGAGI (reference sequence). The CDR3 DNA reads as TGTGCCAGCAGTGTATATGGACAGAAAAACATTCAGTACTTC. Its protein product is CASSVYGQKNIQYF.

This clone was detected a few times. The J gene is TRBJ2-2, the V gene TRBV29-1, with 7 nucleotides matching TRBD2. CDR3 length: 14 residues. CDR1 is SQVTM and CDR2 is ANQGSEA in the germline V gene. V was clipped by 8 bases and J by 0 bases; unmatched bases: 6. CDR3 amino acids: CSTRDYPNTGELFF. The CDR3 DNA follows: TGCAGCACGAGGGACTATCCGAACACCGGGGAGCTGTTTTTT.

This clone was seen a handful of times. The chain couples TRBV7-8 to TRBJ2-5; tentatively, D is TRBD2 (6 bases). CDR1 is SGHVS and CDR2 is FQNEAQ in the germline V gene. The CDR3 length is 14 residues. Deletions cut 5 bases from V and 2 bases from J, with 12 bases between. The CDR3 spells CASSGWEAQETQYF. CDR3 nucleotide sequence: TGTGCCAGCAGCGGGTGGGAGGCACAAGAGACCCAGTACTTC.